Below are 26 T cell receptor beta chains sequenced from a single sample in a study of cytomegalovirus exposure and HLA in healthy donors. The PCR made use of 60 Vbeta and 13 Jbeta primers. Libraries were prepared by immunoSEQ multiplex PCR; TCRdb keeps only in-frame clonotypes and omits some of them. The sample includes approximately 110,000 clones, 65% to 85% of them seen just once. Input material: PBMCs. These receptors were taken from a young man in good health and CMV-seronegative.

The chain couples TRBV11-1 to TRBJ1-1; TRBD1 matches 8 bases. V lost 5 bases, J lost 4 bases, and 6 bases stayed unmatched. The CDR3 has 14 amino acids. Germline V gene sequence: CDR1 SGHAT, CDR2 FQDESV (reference sequence). The CDR3: CASSRGQVGTEAFF. In DNA, the CDR3 is TGTGCCAGCAGCCGGGGACAGGTGGGCACTGAAGCTTTCTTT.

The chain uses TRBV7-3 and TRBJ1-1; D is unresolved. Per the germline V gene, CDR1 is SGHTA and CDR2 is FQGTGA. The CDR3 has 15 residues. V dropped 1 base and J dropped 2 bases, with 11 bases sitting between them. The CDR3 here is CASSLIRQTNTEAFF. In DNA form, the CDR3 reads TGTGCCAGCAGCTTAATTCGCCAGACTAACACTGAAGCTTTCTTT.

The gene calls are TRBV7-9 and TRBJ1-2; 9 bases fit TRBD1. Unmatched junction bases numbered 7, after V lost 1 base and J lost 4 bases. The CDR3 is made up of 16 amino acids. The germline CDR1 and CDR2 sequences are SEHNR and FQNEAQ (reference sequence). CDR3 protein: CASSLGTGVYGYGYTF. The CDR3 DNA sequence: TGTGCCAGCAGCTTAGGGACAGGGGTATATGGCTATGGCTACACCTTC.

This clone has just a few counts. The chain carries TRBV5-6 and TRBJ1-2; TRBD1 matches 8 bases. V dropped 3 bases and J dropped 3; count of bases not matched to a gene: 10. The CDR3 consists of 16 residues. Germline V gene sequence: CDR1 SGHDT, CDR2 YYEEEE. The CDR3: CASSWRGQANHYGYTF. The CDR3 DNA reads as TGTGCCAGCAGCTGGAGGGGACAGGCGAACCACTATGGCTACACCTTC.

The genes are TRBV4-2 and TRBJ1-1, with D uncertain. In germline, CDR1 is LGHNA, CDR2 YNFKEQ. CDR3 length equals 13 residues. V was cut by 5 bases and J by 1 base, with 8 bases left in between. DNA of the CDR3: TGTGCCAGCAGCTTGGCCCGGAACACTGAAGCTTTCTTT. Translating gives CASSLARNTEAFF.

This chain uses TRBV27 with TRBJ1-1; 8 bases fit TRBD1. The CDR3 runs 13 residues. With 3 bases clipped from V and 7 bases from J, the junction kept 4 bases outside the gene matches. In germline, CDR1 is MNHEY, CDR2 SMNVEV (reference sequence). CDR3 sequence (DNA): TGTGCCAGCAGTTTCAACAGGGGGTATGAAGCTTTCTTT. Protein product: CASSFNRGYEAFF.

In its sample, this clone is medium-sized. This chain connects TRBV28 to TRBJ2-7, with TRBD2 identical over 8 bases. V lost 5 bases to trimming and J lost 1 base; unmatched junction nucleotides: 22. The CDR3 has 20 residues. Germline V gene lookup returns CDR1 MDHEN and CDR2 SYDVKM. CDR3 residues: CASSPSGGASFGGFSYEQYF. The CDR3, as DNA: TGTGCCAGCAGTCCGTCCGGGGGGGCTAGCTTTGGGGGTTTTTCCTACGAGCAGTACTTC.

This chain uses TRBV5-1 with TRBJ1-4; TRBD1 matches at 9 bases. The V gene's germline CDR1 is SGHRS and CDR2 YFSETQ. With 5 bases clipped from V and 8 bases from J, the junction kept 10 bases outside the gene matches. This CDR3 has 15 amino acids. The CDR3, as DNA: TGCGCCAGCAGGAGGACAGGGGTGGTTGAGGAAAAACTGTTTTTT. Translated: CASRRTGVVEEKLFF.

This clone was observed a few times. The chain links TRBV29-1 to TRBJ2-7, with 11 bases fitting TRBD2. The germline gives CDR1 SQVTM, CDR2 ANQGSEA. The CDR3 is 13 amino acids. V lost 3 bases, J lost 7 bases, and 5 bases stayed unmatched. CDR3 sequence (DNA): TGCAGCGTTGAGGCTAGCGGGAGGCGGGAGCAGTACTTC. Protein sequence: CSVEASGRREQYF.

This chain links TRBV9 with TRBJ1-3, with D unclear. CDR1 and CDR2 from the germline V gene are SGDLS and YYNGEE. The CDR3 is 14 amino acids. Deletions cut 0 bases from V and 8 bases from J, with 12 bases between. The CDR3 DNA follows: TGTGCCAGCAGCGTAGGACCCCTGAGGGACACCATATATTTT. The encoded protein is CASSVGPLRDTIYF. The full variable domain, rest sourced from reference TRBV9 and TRBJ1-3, is DSGVTQTPKHLITATGQRVTLRCSPRSGDLSVYWYQQSLDQGLQFLIQYYNGEERAKGNILERFSAQQFPDLHSELNLSSLELGDSALYFCASSVGPLRDTIYFGEGSWLTVV.

This sequence joins TRBV28 and TRBJ2-7; D may be TRBD2 (7 bases). The V and J ends lost 2 bases and 2 bases respectively, with 13 bases between them. Germline V CDR1 and CDR2: MDHEN, SYDVKM. The CDR3 sequence is 15 residues long. CDR3 residues: CASSLLAEGAYEQYF. For the CDR3, the DNA is TGTGCCAGCAGTTTACTAGCGGAGGGGGCCTACGAGCAGTACTTC.

The chain joins TRBV6-6 to TRBJ2-5, with D hard to call. Trimming took 6 bases from V and 5 from J, leaving 7 bases between them. Germline V lookup: CDR1 MNHNY, CDR2 SVGAGI (reference sequence). This CDR3 contains 11 residues. The CDR3 sequence: CASSARETQYF. The DNA of the CDR3 is TGTGCCAGCAGCGCTCGGGAGACCCAGTACTTC.

This sequence joins TRBV6-1 and TRBJ1-1; TRBD1 is a possible D gene (5 bases). The CDR3 extends over 12 amino acids. Trimming left V 7 bases short and J 3 bases short, with 9 bases between. CDR1 is MNHNS and CDR2 is SASEGT in the germline V gene. In nucleotides, the CDR3 is TGTGCCAGCAAGGGACTGTACACTGAAGCTTTCTTT. It codes for CASKGLYTEAFF.

The genes are TRBV10-3 and TRBJ2-5; TRBD2 is a possible D gene (6 bases). The V and J ends lost 6 bases and 3 bases respectively, with 20 bases between them. Germline values: CDR1 ENHRY, CDR2 SYGVKD. CDR3 size: 16 residues. The CDR3 sequence: CAISPAKVAAEETQYF. The CDR3 DNA reads as TGTGCCATCAGCCCGGCGAAAGTAGCGGCGGAAGAGACCCAGTACTTC.

This chain uses TRBV7-3 with TRBJ1-1, with 10 bases identical to TRBD1. This CDR3 contains 13 residues. The ends lost 5 bases at V and 5 bases at J; junction bases unmatched: 2. The V gene's germline CDR1 is SGHTA and CDR2 FQGTGA. The CDR3 region is CASSRTGGTEAFF. The CDR3 DNA follows: TGTGCCAGCAGCAGGACAGGGGGAACTGAAGCTTTCTTT.

The chain couples TRBV9 to TRBJ1-2; 9 bases agree with TRBD1. The length of the CDR3 is 13 residues. J lost 8 bases, V lost 3 bases, and 5 bases had no gene match. Per germline, CDR1 SGDLS and CDR2 YYNGEE. The CDR3 here is CASSGGTGPGYTF. The CDR3 nucleotides read TGTGCCAGCAGCGGCGGGACAGGGCCCGGCTACACCTTC.

This clone was seen a handful of times. The V gene is TRBV7-2, the J gene TRBJ2-1, with 12 bases fitting TRBD2. The J segment lost 9 bases and the V segment lost 4 bases, leaving 10 bases of the junction unmatched. Germline CDR1 is SGHTA and CDR2 is FQGNSA. The CDR3 contains 16 residues. The CDR3 here is CASSSAGLAGKGEQFF. CDR3 coding DNA: TGTGCCAGCAGCTCTGCTGGACTAGCGGGGAAGGGTGAGCAGTTCTTC.

This clone was counted a single time. The CDR3 loop reads CASSTGLPGNGFTNEKLFF. As DNA, the CDR3 is TGTGCCAGCAGCACCGGGCTCCCCGGGAACGGATTCACTAATGAAAAACTGTTTTTT. V is TRBV27 and J is TRBJ1-4; D is unclear. Germline CDR1 and CDR2: MNHEY and SMNVEV (reference sequence). This CDR3 is built from 19 residues. Between the trimmed V and J ends, which lost 6 bases and 2 bases, there was a span of 25 bases.

The chain is built from TRBV4-3 and TRBJ2-3; 7 bases map to TRBD1. V dropped 1 base and J dropped 3; count of bases not matched to a gene: 10. The CDR3 has 17 residues. In germline, CDR1 is LGHNA, CDR2 YSLEER. The CDR3 sequence: CASSQVEPTGWTDTQYF. As DNA, the CDR3 is TGCGCCAGCAGCCAAGTTGAGCCGACAGGGTGGACAGATACGCAGTATTTT.

The genes are TRBV23-1 and TRBJ2-2, with TRBD1 as a possible D gene (5 bases). TRBV23-1 has ORF status, its function being uncertain. The V and J ends lost 0 bases and 0 bases respectively, with 14 bases between them. This CDR3 is 18 amino acids long. In DNA form, the CDR3 reads TGCGCCAGCAGTCAATCGGGGCGTACGACTGCGAACACCGGGGAGCTGTTTTTT. Its translation: CASSQSGRTTANTGELFF.

The chain is built from TRBV25-1 and TRBJ1-2; TRBD1 aligns across 8 bases. Germline V gene data show CDR1 as MGHDK and CDR2 as SYGVNS. CDR3 length: 15 residues. V trimming: 3 bases; J trimming: 8 bases; junction bases outside the gene matches: 11. CDR3 bases: TGTGCCAGCAGTGAGTCAGGGGGCTCATTCTGGGGCTACACCTTC. Its protein is CASSESGGSFWGYTF.

The rearrangement uses TRBV6-4 and TRBJ2-1; D ambiguous. CDR1 and CDR2 (germline): MRHNA, SNTAGT. This CDR3 is 12 amino acids long. Trimming pared 2 bases from V and 6 bases from J, leaving 5 bases between. The CDR3 nucleotides are TGTGCCAGCAGTGACCGGTCCAATGAGCAGTTCTTC. This sequence encodes CASSDRSNEQFF.

The genes are TRBV2 and TRBJ2-7; D is perhaps TRBD1 (6 bases). Germline CDR1 is SNHLY and CDR2 is FYNNEI. The CDR3 loop spans 12 amino acids. Trimming shortened V by 9 bases and J by 1 base, and 10 bases separated the two germline ends. The CDR3 DNA follows: TGTGCCAGGCGAGGACAGTCCTACGAGCAGTACTTC. This translates into CARRGQSYEQYF.

CDR3 sequence (DNA): TGTGCCAGCAGCTTAGAACCGGGAGCTATATCACCCCTCCACTTT. Residues: CASSLEPGAISPLHF. The V gene is TRBV11-2, the J gene TRBJ1-6; no firm D call. There are 15 residues in the CDR3. Germline V gives CDR1 SGHAT, CDR2 FQNNGV. V was cut by 0 bases and J by 10 bases, with 13 bases left in between. The full variable domain, in which reference TRBV11-2 and TRBJ1-6 provide the parts outside the CDR3, is EAGVAQSPRYKIIEKRQSVAFWCNPISGHATLYWYQQILGQGPKLLIQFQNNGVVDDSQLPKDRFSAERLKGVDSTLKIQPAKLEDSAVYLCASSLEPGAISPLHFGNGTRLTVT.

The chain joins TRBV28 to TRBJ1-2; D is unclear. Trimming shortened V by 6 bases and J by 4 bases, and 12 bases separated the two germline ends. Per the germline V gene, CDR1 is MDHEN and CDR2 is SYDVKM. The CDR3 runs to 13 residues. The CDR3 DNA is TGTGCCAGCAGGCCTATGAGGGTCTATGGCTACACCTTC. It translates to CASRPMRVYGYTF.

The CDR3 sequence: CASSEGLHGNSPLHF. DNA for the CDR3: TGTGCCAGCAGTGAGGGCCTCCATGGTAATTCACCCCTCCACTTT. The rearrangement links TRBV2 to TRBJ1-6; D ambiguous. This CDR3 comprises 15 residues. V lost 3 bases and J lost 6, with 12 bases in between. The germline V gene has CDR1 SNHLY and CDR2 FYNNEI.